The TCR beta chain described here comes from a study of CD4+ T cells in melanoma. Points on this clone: Its antigen is currently unknown.

Study-wide points: CD8+ T cell, macrophage and B cell function reportedly correlated with neoantigen-specific CD4+ T cells. In melanoma, neoantigen-specific CD4+ T cells reportedly differed in differentiation state.

The CDR3 consists of 17 residues. The V end lost 2 bases, the J end lost 0 bases, and 14 bases lay between the germline ends. Germline values: CDR1 MNHNS, CDR2 SASEGT. Only in-frame clones appear in the TCRdb table, and some are missing; sequencing was by immunoSEQ multiplex PCR. This sample has roughly 140,000 clones, with around nine tenths found just once. The rearrangement joins TRBV6-1 to TRBJ1-5, with no clear D. The sequence came from a human donor with melanoma. The chain's CDR3 is CASSEKVSDYSNQPQHF. CDR3 nucleotide sequence: TGTGCCAGCAGTGAAAAGGTTTCAGACTATAGCAATCAGCCCCAGCATTTT.